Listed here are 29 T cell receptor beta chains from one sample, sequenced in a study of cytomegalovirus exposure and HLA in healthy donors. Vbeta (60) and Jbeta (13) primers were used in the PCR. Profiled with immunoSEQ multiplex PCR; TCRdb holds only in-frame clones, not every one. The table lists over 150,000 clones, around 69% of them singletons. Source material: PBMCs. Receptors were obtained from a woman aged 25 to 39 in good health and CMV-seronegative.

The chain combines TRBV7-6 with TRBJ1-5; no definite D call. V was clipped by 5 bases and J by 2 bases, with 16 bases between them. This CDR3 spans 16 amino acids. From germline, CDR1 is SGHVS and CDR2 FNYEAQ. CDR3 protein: CASSAQTGGGNQPQHF. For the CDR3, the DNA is TGTGCCAGCAGCGCCCAAACCGGCGGGGGCAATCAGCCCCAGCATTTT.

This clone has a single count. CDR3 nucleotides: TGCGCCAGCAACCTACGGAGGGGCACAGATACGCAGTATTTT. Translated: CASNLRRGTDTQYF. This sequence joins TRBV5-1 and TRBJ2-3; D is perhaps TRBD2 (6 bases). Trimming shortened V by 6 bases and J by 1 base, and 12 bases separated the two germline ends. Germline V CDR1 and CDR2: SGHRS, YFSETQ. The CDR3 consists of 14 residues.

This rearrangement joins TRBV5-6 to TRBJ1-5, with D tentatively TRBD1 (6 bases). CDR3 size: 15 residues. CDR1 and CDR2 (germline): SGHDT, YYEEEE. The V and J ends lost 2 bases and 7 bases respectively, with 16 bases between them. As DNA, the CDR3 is TGTGCCAGCAGCTTCCGGCAGGGGAGAAGGCAGCCCCAGCATTTT. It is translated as CASSFRQGRRQPQHF.

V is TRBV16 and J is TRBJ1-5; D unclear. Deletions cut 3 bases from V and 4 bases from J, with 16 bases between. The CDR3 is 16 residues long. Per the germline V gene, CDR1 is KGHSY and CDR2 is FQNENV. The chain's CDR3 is CASSQDFLQENQPQHF. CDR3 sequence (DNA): TGTGCCAGCAGCCAGGACTTTCTGCAGGAGAATCAGCCCCAGCATTTT.

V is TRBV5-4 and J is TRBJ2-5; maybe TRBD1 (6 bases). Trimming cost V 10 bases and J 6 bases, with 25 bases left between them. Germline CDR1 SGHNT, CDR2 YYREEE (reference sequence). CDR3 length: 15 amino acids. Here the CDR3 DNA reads TGTGCCGGGACCCAGGCCGGGACATTACAAAAGACCCAGTACTTC. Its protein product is CAGTQAGTLQKTQYF.

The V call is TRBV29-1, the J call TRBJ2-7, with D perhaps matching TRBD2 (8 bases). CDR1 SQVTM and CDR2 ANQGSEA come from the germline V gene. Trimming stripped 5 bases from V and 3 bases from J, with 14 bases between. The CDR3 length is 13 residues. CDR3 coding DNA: TGCAGCGTTCTGACAGGGACTAGCTACGAGCAGTACTTC. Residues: CSVLTGTSYEQYF.

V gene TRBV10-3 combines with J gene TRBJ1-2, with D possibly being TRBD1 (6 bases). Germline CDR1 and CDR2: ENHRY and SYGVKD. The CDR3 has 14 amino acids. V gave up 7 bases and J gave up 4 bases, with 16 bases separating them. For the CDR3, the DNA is TGTGCCATCAATCCGGGACATCGTGTCTATGGCTACACCTTC. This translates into CAINPGHRVYGYTF.

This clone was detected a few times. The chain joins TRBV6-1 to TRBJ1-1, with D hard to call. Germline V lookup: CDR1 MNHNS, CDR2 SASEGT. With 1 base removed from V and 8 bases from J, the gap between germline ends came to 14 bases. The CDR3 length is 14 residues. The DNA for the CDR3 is TGTGCCAGCAGTGAAGGGCCCTTGGGAGGGGAAGCTTTCTTT. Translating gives CASSEGPLGGEAFF.

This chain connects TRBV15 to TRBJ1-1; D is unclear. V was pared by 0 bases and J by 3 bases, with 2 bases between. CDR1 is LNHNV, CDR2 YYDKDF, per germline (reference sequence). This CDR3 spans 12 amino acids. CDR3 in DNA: TGTGCCACCAGCAGAGACGACACTGAAGCTTTCTTT. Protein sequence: CATSRDDTEAFF. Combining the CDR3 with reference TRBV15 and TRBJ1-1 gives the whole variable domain DAMVIQNPRYQVTQFGKPVTLSCSQTLNHNVMYWYQQKSSQAPKLLFHYYDKDFNNEADTPDNFQSRRPNTSFCFLDIRSPGLGDTAMYLCATSRDDTEAFFGQGTRLTVV.

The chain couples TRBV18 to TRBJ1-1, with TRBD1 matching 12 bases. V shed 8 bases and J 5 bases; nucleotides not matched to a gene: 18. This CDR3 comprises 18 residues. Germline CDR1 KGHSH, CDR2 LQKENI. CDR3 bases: TGTGCCAGCCAAAGTAAACCGGGACAGGGGGCTGTATGGACTGAAGCTTTCTTT. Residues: CASQSKPGQGAVWTEAFF.

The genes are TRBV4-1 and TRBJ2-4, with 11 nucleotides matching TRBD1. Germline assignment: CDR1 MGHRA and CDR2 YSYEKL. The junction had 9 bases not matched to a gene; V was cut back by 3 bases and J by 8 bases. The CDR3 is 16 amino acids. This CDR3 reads CASSQGRTGGKDIQYF. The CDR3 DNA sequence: TGCGCCAGCAGCCAGGGAAGGACAGGGGGCAAGGACATTCAGTACTTC.

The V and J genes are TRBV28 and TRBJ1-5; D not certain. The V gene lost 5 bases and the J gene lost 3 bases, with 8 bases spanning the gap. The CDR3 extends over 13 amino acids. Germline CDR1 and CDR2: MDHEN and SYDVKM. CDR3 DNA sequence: TGTGCCAGCAGTAGAGGGCTCAATCAGCCCCAGCATTTT. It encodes CASSRGLNQPQHF.

The CDR3 DNA is TGCGCCAGCAGCCCCCAGGCGGGGAACACTGAAGCTTTCTTT. Residues: CASSPQAGNTEAFF. The genes are TRBV5-1 and TRBJ1-1; D ambiguous. The CDR3 contains 14 residues. Trimming stripped 4 bases from V and 1 base from J, with 11 bases between. Per germline, CDR1 SGHRS and CDR2 YFSETQ. Filled out from reference TRBV5-1 and TRBJ1-1, the complete variable domain reads KAGVTQTPRYLIKTRGQQVTLSCSPISGHRSVSWYQQTPGQGLQFLFEYFSETQRNKGNFPGRFSGRQFSNSRSEMNVSTLELGDSALYLCASSPQAGNTEAFFGQGTRLTVV.

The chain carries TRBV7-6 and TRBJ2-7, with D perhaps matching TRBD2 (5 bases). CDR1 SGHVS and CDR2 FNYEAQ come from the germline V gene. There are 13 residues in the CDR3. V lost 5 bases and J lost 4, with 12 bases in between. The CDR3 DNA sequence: TGTGCCAGCAGCCCGCGTACGGGATACGAGCAGTACTTC. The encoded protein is CASSPRTGYEQYF.

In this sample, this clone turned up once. This CDR3 is CASSFLSGAGTQYF. Written as DNA, the CDR3 is TGTGCCAGCAGTTTCCTAAGCGGGGCGGGGACCCAGTACTTC. The V and J genes are TRBV27 and TRBJ2-5; TRBD2 matches 7 bases. The V and J ends lost 3 bases and 7 bases, in that order; junction bases with no gene match: 8. The CDR3 spans 14 residues. Germline-derived CDR1 and CDR2 are MNHEY and SMNVEV (reference sequence).

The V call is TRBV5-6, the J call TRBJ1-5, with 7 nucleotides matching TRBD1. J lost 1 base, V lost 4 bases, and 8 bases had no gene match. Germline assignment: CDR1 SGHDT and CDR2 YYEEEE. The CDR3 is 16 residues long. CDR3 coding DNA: TGTGCCAGCAGCCTAAGGACAGGTGCGAGCAATCAGCCCCAGCATTTT. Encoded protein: CASSLRTGASNQPQHF.

CDR3 protein: CASSPSTTLSEAFF. CDR3 nucleotide sequence: TGTGCCAGCTCCCCCTCGACAACACTCTCTGAAGCTTTCTTT. The V call is TRBV18, the J call TRBJ1-1, with D unclear. Germline V gives CDR1 KGHSH, CDR2 LQKENI. This CDR3 spans 14 amino acids. V shed 6 bases and J shed 6 bases, with 17 bases lying between them.

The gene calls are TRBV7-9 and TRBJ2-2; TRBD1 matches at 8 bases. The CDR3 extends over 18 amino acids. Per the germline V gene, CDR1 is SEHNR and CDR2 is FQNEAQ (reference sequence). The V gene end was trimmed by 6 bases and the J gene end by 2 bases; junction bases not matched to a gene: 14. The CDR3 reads CASRSAPDREDNTGELFF. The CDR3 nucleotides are TGTGCCAGCAGATCCGCCCCGGACAGGGAAGATAACACCGGGGAGCTGTTTTTT.

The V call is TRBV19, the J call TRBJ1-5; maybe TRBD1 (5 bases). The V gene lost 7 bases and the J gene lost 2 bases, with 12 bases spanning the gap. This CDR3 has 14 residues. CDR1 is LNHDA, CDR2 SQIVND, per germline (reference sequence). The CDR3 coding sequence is TGTGCCAGTAAGGCAGGGAACGGCAATCAGCCCCAGCATTTT. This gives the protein CASKAGNGNQPQHF.

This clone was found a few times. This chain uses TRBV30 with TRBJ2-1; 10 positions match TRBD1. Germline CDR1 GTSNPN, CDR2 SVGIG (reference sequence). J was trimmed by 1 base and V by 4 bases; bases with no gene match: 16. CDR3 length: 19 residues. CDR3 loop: CAWIQSPGQGIWSYNEQFF. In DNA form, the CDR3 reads TGTGCCTGGATTCAATCCCCGGGACAGGGGATTTGGTCCTACAATGAGCAGTTCTTC.

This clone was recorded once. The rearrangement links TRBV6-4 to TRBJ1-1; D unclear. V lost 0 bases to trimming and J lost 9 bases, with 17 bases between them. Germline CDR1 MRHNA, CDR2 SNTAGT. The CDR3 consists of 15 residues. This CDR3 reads CASSDSIRERGKAFF. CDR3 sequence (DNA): TGTGCCAGCAGTGACTCTATAAGGGAACGAGGGAAAGCTTTCTTT.

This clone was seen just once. CDR3 nucleotides: TGTGCCAGCAGCCCCGTCCCTAGCGCAGATACGCAGTATTTT. It specifies CASSPVPSADTQYF. The chain couples TRBV7-9 to TRBJ2-3, with TRBD2 as a possible D gene (6 bases). Trimming stripped 5 bases from V and 4 bases from J, with 13 bases between. CDR1 is SEHNR, CDR2 FQNEAQ, per germline (reference sequence). The CDR3 has 14 residues.

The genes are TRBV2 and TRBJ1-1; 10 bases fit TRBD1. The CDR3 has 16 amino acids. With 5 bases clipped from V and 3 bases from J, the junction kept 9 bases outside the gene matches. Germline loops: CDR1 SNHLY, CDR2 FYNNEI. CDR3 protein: CASSQLSGTGDTEAFF. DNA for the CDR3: TGTGCCAGCAGTCAACTTTCCGGGACAGGGGACACTGAAGCTTTCTTT. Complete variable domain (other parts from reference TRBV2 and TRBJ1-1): EPEVTQTPSHQVTQMGQEVILRCVPISNHLYFYWYRQILGQKVEFLVSFYNNEISEKSEIFDDQFSVERPDGSNFTLKIRSTKLEDSAMYFCASSQLSGTGDTEAFFGQGTRLTVV.

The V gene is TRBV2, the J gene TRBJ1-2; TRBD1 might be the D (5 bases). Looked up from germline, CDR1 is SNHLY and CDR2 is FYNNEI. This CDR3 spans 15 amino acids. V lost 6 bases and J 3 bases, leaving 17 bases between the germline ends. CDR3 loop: CASRPQGSGYYGYTF. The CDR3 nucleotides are TGTGCCAGCAGACCTCAGGGATCGGGTTACTATGGCTACACCTTC.

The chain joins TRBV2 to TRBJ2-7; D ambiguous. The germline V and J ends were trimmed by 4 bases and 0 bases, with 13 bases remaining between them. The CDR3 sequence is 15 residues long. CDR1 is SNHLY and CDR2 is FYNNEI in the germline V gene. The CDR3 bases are TGTGCCAGCAGTGCTCTCCCTCCTGTCTCCTACGAGCAGTACTTC. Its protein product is CASSALPPVSYEQYF.

The CDR3 region has the DNA TGCGCCAGCAGCCAATTAGGCGGGGGGGCCAGTCCCCCCTACAATGAGCAGTTCTTC. Translating it yields CASSQLGGGASPPYNEQFF. The chain combines TRBV4-1 with TRBJ2-1, with 9 bases aligning to TRBD2. With 2 bases clipped from V and 2 bases from J, the junction kept 13 bases outside the gene matches. Germline V gene sequence: CDR1 MGHRA, CDR2 YSYEKL. CDR3 length equals 19 residues.

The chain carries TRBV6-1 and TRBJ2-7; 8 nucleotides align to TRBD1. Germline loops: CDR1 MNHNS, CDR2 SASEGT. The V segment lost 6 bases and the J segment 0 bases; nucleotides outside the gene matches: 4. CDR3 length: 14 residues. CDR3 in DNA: TGTGCCAGCAGGGACAGGGTGAGCTCCTACGAGCAGTACTTC. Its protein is CASRDRVSSYEQYF.

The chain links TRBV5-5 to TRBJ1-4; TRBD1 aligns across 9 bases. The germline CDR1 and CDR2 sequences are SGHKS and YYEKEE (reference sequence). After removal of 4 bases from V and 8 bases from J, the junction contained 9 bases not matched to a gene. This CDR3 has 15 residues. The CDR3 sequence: CASSPRDREWEKLFF. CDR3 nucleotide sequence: TGTGCCAGCAGCCCACGGGACAGGGAATGGGAAAAACTGTTTTTT.

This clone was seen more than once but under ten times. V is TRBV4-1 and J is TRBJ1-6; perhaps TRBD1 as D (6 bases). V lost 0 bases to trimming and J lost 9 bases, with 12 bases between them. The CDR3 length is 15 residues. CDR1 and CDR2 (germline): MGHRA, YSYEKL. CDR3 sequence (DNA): TGCGCCAGCAGCCAAGACCGGGACACATTTTCACCCCTCCACTTT. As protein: CASSQDRDTFSPLHF.